The rows below give T cell receptor beta chains drawn from one sample of a study of cytomegalovirus exposure and HLA in healthy donors. TCRdb keeps only in-frame clones here, not all; method: immunoSEQ multiplex PCR. The sample gives under 130,000 clones, over 65% of which show up once; around 8.8% is in the top ten. The sequenced sample was PBMCs. These receptors were collected from a man in his forties in good health and CMV-seropositive. Each CDR3 is given with its conserved first and last residue. The D gene is left open where the match is weak. Rows give clone size only sometimes, using once, few, many, or a class for an expanded clone.

D gene: NA; CDR3 length: 15; V gene: TRBV7-2; J gene: TRBJ1-1; clone size: NA; CDR3 DNA: TGTGCCAGCAGCTTCACAGGTACGATGAACACTGAAGCTTTCTTT; CDR3 protein: CASSFTGTMNTEAFF
D gene: NA; CDR3 length: 14; V gene: TRBV5-4; J gene: TRBJ1-1; clone size: NA; CDR3 DNA: TGTGCCAGCAGCTCCGGACGGGGGAACACTGAAGCTTTCTTT; CDR3 protein: CASSSGRGNTEAFF
D gene: NA; CDR3 length: 15; V gene: TRBV11-3; J gene: TRBJ2-1; clone size: NA; CDR3 DNA: TGTGCCAGCAGCTTAGTAGCGGCGGAGCCCAATGAGCAGTTCTTC; CDR3 protein: CASSLVAAEPNEQFF
D gene: TRBD1; CDR3 length: 15; V gene: TRBV27; J gene: TRBJ2-7; clone size: NA; CDR3 DNA: TGTGCCAGCAGTCAATGGACAGGGTACCTTGACGAGCAGTACTTC; CDR3 protein: CASSQWTGYLDEQYF
D gene: NA; CDR3 length: 12; V gene: TRBV9; J gene: TRBJ1-2; clone size: once; CDR3 DNA: TGTGCCAGCAGCGTAGACAGGGATGGCTACACCTTC; CDR3 protein: CASSVDRDGYTF
D gene: NA; CDR3 length: 16; V gene: TRBV11-1; J gene: TRBJ1-6; clone size: few; CDR3 DNA: TGTGCCAGCAGCCCCGGACGAAGACAGCGCCTTTCACCCCTCCACTTT; CDR3 protein: CASSPGRRQRLSPLHF
D gene: NA; CDR3 length: 12; V gene: TRBV15; J gene: TRBJ1-1; clone size: NA; CDR3 DNA: TGTGCCACCAGCAGAGATTTAACTGAAGCTTTCTTT; CDR3 protein: CATSRDLTEAFF
D gene: TRBD1; CDR3 length: 18; V gene: TRBV5-4; J gene: TRBJ2-7; clone size: few; CDR3 DNA: TGTGCCAGCAGCTTGGAAAGGTTGAGGGGACAGGGGGCGAATGAGCAGTACTTC; CDR3 protein: CASSLERLRGQGANEQYF
D gene: TRBD1; CDR3 length: 13; V gene: TRBV4-2; J gene: TRBJ1-3; clone size: NA; CDR3 DNA: TGTGCCAGCAGCCAGGGACAGGGAAACACCATATATTTT; CDR3 protein: CASSQGQGNTIYF
D gene: NA; CDR3 length: 13; V gene: TRBV11-2; J gene: TRBJ2-7; clone size: NA; CDR3 DNA: TGTGCCAGCAGCTTAGGTTCCGTCTACGAGCAGTACTTC; CDR3 protein: CASSLGSVYEQYF
D gene: TRBD1; CDR3 length: 14; V gene: TRBV5-6; J gene: TRBJ1-1; clone size: NA; CDR3 DNA: TGTGCCAGCAGCTTGGGCAGGGGGATAACTGAAGCTTTCTTT; CDR3 protein: CASSLGRGITEAFF
D gene: TRBD1; CDR3 length: 14; V gene: TRBV30; J gene: TRBJ1-3; clone size: NA; CDR3 DNA: TGTGCCTGGAGCCGGGACAGTTTTGGAAACACCATATATTTT; CDR3 protein: CAWSRDSFGNTIYF
D gene: NA; CDR3 length: 14; V gene: TRBV5-4; J gene: TRBJ1-2; clone size: NA; CDR3 DNA: TGTGCCAGCAGCTTGGATTCAGGCCTCTATGGCTACACCTTC; CDR3 protein: CASSLDSGLYGYTF
D gene: NA; CDR3 length: 16; V gene: TRBV6-4; J gene: TRBJ2-1; clone size: NA; CDR3 DNA: TGTGCCAGCAGTGACTCCAGAAGTTTCTCCTACAATGAGCAGTTCTTC; CDR3 protein: CASSDSRSFSYNEQFF
D gene: TRBD1; CDR3 length: 14; V gene: TRBV18; J gene: TRBJ2-7; clone size: NA; CDR3 DNA: TGTGCCAGCTCTCACGTGACAGGGGACCCGATCCCGTACTTC; CDR3 protein: CASSHVTGDPIPYF
D gene: TRBD2; CDR3 length: 14; V gene: TRBV7-3; J gene: TRBJ2-5; clone size: NA; CDR3 DNA: TGTGCCAGCAGCCCGTCGGGGGGGCAAGAGACCCAGTACTTC; CDR3 protein: CASSPSGGQETQYF
D gene: NA; CDR3 length: 18; V gene: TRBV5-6; J gene: TRBJ1-1; clone size: NA; CDR3 DNA: TGTGCCAGCAGCTTGGGCCCGTTAAGGGGGGGATGGGACACTGAAGCTTTCTTT; CDR3 protein: CASSLGPLRGGWDTEAFF
D gene: NA; CDR3 length: 14; V gene: TRBV28; J gene: TRBJ1-1; clone size: NA; CDR3 DNA: TGTGCCAGCAGTTTCAGGGGCGGGTACACTGAAGCTTTCTTT; CDR3 protein: CASSFRGGYTEAFF
D gene: TRBD2; CDR3 length: 16; V gene: TRBV6-1; J gene: TRBJ2-7; clone size: NA; CDR3 DNA: TGTGCCAGCAGTGGTCGAGGGACTAGCGCGAACTACGAGCAGTACTTC; CDR3 protein: CASSGRGTSANYEQYF
D gene: TRBD2; CDR3 length: 17; V gene: TRBV4-2; J gene: TRBJ2-3; clone size: NA; CDR3 DNA: TGTGCCAGCAGCCAAGTGTCTAGCGGGGGGGCCCCAGATACGCAGTATTTT; CDR3 protein: CASSQVSSGGAPDTQYF
D gene: NA; CDR3 length: 16; V gene: TRBV9; J gene: TRBJ2-3; clone size: few; CDR3 DNA: TGTGCCAGCAGCGTAGACGGGGTTACTAGCACAGATACGCAGTATTTT; CDR3 protein: CASSVDGVTSTDTQYF
D gene: NA; CDR3 length: 18; V gene: TRBV4-2; J gene: TRBJ2-7; clone size: NA; CDR3 DNA: TGTGCCACATCCAAGACAGAGCTTGGCGGAGGGACGCCCTACGAGCAGTACTTC; CDR3 protein: CATSKTELGGGTPYEQYF
D gene: TRBD1; CDR3 length: 16; V gene: TRBV28; J gene: TRBJ1-5; clone size: NA; CDR3 DNA: TGTGCCAGCAGTTTATCGGACAGGGGTTTAAATCAGCCCCAGCATTTT; CDR3 protein: CASSLSDRGLNQPQHF
D gene: NA; CDR3 length: 13; V gene: TRBV2; J gene: TRBJ2-7; clone size: NA; CDR3 DNA: TGTGCCAGCAGTGTGGGACAAGAGTACGAGCAGTACTTC; CDR3 protein: CASSVGQEYEQYF
D gene: NA; CDR3 length: 15; V gene: TRBV7-3; J gene: TRBJ2-5; clone size: NA; CDR3 DNA: TGTGCCAGCAGCTCCAACCCGACAGTCCAAGAGACCCAGTACTTC; CDR3 protein: CASSSNPTVQETQYF
D gene: NA; CDR3 length: 19; V gene: TRBV5-5; J gene: TRBJ1-5; clone size: NA; CDR3 DNA: TGTGCCAGCAGCTTGAAATCCGTGTCGGGCGGGGATAGCAATCAGCCCCAGCATTTT; CDR3 protein: CASSLKSVSGGDSNQPQHF
D gene: NA; CDR3 length: 15; V gene: TRBV30; J gene: TRBJ2-2; clone size: NA; CDR3 DNA: TGTGCCTGGAAAGGGGGGGCCGGAGGGACCGGGGAGCTGTTTTTT; CDR3 protein: CAWKGGAGGTGELFF
D gene: NA; CDR3 length: 15; V gene: TRBV5-1; J gene: TRBJ2-7; clone size: NA; CDR3 DNA: TGCGCCAGCAGCTTGGCAGGCGATGGCTCCTACGAGCAGTACTTC; CDR3 protein: CASSLAGDGSYEQYF
D gene: NA; CDR3 length: 14; V gene: TRBV11-3; J gene: TRBJ1-4; clone size: NA; CDR3 DNA: TGTGCCAGCAGCTTAGAGGGCAGGTCTGAAAAACTGTTTTTT; CDR3 protein: CASSLEGRSEKLFF
D gene: NA; CDR3 length: 14; V gene: TRBV6-5; J gene: TRBJ1-2; clone size: NA; CDR3 DNA: TGTGCCAGCAGTCTACGTCCGGGTGGCTATGGCTACACCTTC; CDR3 protein: CASSLRPGGYGYTF
D gene: NA; CDR3 length: 16; V gene: TRBV29-1; J gene: TRBJ1-1; clone size: NA; CDR3 DNA: TGCAGCGTTGAAACGGGAAACCGAGAGAGGAACACTGAAGCTTTCTTT; CDR3 protein: CSVETGNRERNTEAFF
D gene: NA; CDR3 length: 15; V gene: TRBV7-2; J gene: TRBJ2-1; clone size: NA; CDR3 DNA: TGTGCCAGCAGCTTAGACGCCAGCTCCTACAATGAGCAGTTCTTC; CDR3 protein: CASSLDASSYNEQFF
D gene: TRBD2; CDR3 length: 14; V gene: TRBV7-2; J gene: TRBJ2-1; clone size: NA; CDR3 DNA: TGTGCCAGCAGCTCGTTAGCGGGCTACAATGAGCAGTTCTTC; CDR3 protein: CASSSLAGYNEQFF
D gene: TRBD1; CDR3 length: 19; V gene: TRBV6-1; J gene: TRBJ2-3; clone size: NA; CDR3 DNA: TGTGCCAGCAGTGGACCTGGGACAGTGCCTGCTTTAAGCACAGATACGCAGTATTTT; CDR3 protein: CASSGPGTVPALSTDTQYF
D gene: NA; CDR3 length: 15; V gene: TRBV11-2; J gene: TRBJ2-3; clone size: few; CDR3 DNA: TGTGCCAGCAGCTCCCCGCGCATAAGCACAGATACGCAGTATTTT; CDR3 protein: CASSSPRISTDTQYF
D gene: TRBD1; CDR3 length: 15; V gene: TRBV7-9; J gene: TRBJ1-1; clone size: once; CDR3 DNA: TGTGCCAGCAGCTTAGTCCAGGGGGCGTCAAATGAAGCTTTCTTT; CDR3 protein: CASSLVQGASNEAFF
D gene: TRBD2; CDR3 length: 18; V gene: TRBV4-1; J gene: TRBJ2-1; clone size: NA; CDR3 DNA: TGCGCCAGCAGCCCCCGGGATAGCGGGGGAATCTCCTACAATGAGCAGTTCTTC; CDR3 protein: CASSPRDSGGISYNEQFF